This entry describes one TCR beta chain. This clonotype was found many times. Its antigen target is currently unknown. Base qualities are not recorded, but no much larger clone differs from it by a single base. The data derive from a study of T cells in Graves' hyperthyroidism and ophthalmopathy (dated by TCRdb to between 2018 and 2021). Notes on the research overall: Peripheral blood samples were taken at initial diagnosis, before any treatment was given. A discovery cohort of approximately 100 patients, approximately 44 with Graves' ophthalmopathy and approximately 57 with stable Graves' hyperthyroidism, was used to find distinguishing TCR V-J signatures. An independent validation cohort of around 19 hyperthyroidism patients and approximately 15 patients who later progressed to ophthalmopathy tested prospective prediction of ophthalmopathy. The 75 to 100 discovery patients were randomly split 7:3 into training and test sets. In addition, the study compared T-cell repertoires in thyroid tissue and in blood from over 5 Graves' hyperthyroidism patients. After blood sampling, hyperthyroidism patients were treated with methimazole at a starting dose of 30 mg daily, and ophthalmopathy patients were treated with high-dose intravenous methylprednisolone. The paper reports TCR Vbeta CDR3 sequencing of approximately 130 peripheral blood samples: around 45 ophthalmopathy, about 75 hyperthyroidism and approximately 17 progressor patients. What the work shows at the level of the full study, not this receptor alone: Most expanded thyroid clonotypes (frequency above 0.001) were also detected in blood, suggesting blood repertoires may reflect thyroid immune responses. During validation, the model predicted progression to ophthalmopathy a median of about 6.5 months ahead of onset, with just under 71% sensitivity and more than 72% specificity. Ophthalmopathy was separated from stable hyperthyroidism by a 13 V-J signature model, with approximately 85% sensitivity and approximately 84% specificity obtained in cross-validation and 80%/75% obtained in testing. No statistical method was used to fix the sample size in advance, and group allocation was not hidden from the investigators.

The CDR3 spans 15 residues, from the cysteine through the phenylalanine. Of the read, only the CDR3 DNA is kept; its 45 bases are in frame from base 1. Trimming takes 3 bases from V and 0 bases from J, and the germline ends sit 12 bases apart. Based on the germline V gene, the CDR1 and CDR2 sequences are SGHTA and FQGNSA. Ophthalmopathy patients had moderately to severely active disease, Clinical Activity Score of at least 3, NOSPECS grade of at least 4, and duration under 3 months. Patients with uncontrolled infections, other autoimmune diseases, pregnancy or lactation were excluded. Clinical symptoms, serum thyroxine and TRAb, thyroid ultrasound, and orbital computed tomography formed the basis for the diagnoses. PBMCs were isolated from approximately 10 ml of fresh peripheral blood by Ficoll-Paque density gradient centrifugation. Total RNA was extracted using Trizol reagent, and RNA quality was assessed on an Agilent 2100 Bioanalyzer.

The TCR beta CDR3 regions were amplified from RNA transcripts. The TCR CDR3 was subjected to a first round of RT-PCR using the HTBI primer set and the Qiagen OneStep RT-PCR kit. Libraries were constructed in a second round of multiplex PCR, after which size selection and purification were performed. Libraries were sequenced paired-end with 100 bp reads on an Illumina HiSeq2000. The authors' pipeline ran thus. SOAPnuke was used to process the raw data, removing reads that contained adapters or uncalled bases, had a mean Phred below 15, or lacked an exact match to the constant primer or identifier. High-quality paired reads were merged using COPE v1.2.5, and each unique nucleotide sequence was defined as a clonotype. MiTCR v1.1 was used to align clonotypes to the IMGT TRBV, TRBD and TRBJ reference segments. Analysis was restricted to V-J combinations with a frequency above 0.0001, which covered 99% to 99.2% of repertoires. A TCS score was defined as the ratio between F50 (clonal expansion) and ExV (chaos), using BLOSUM62-based TCRdist between CDR3 peptides within each V-J. Welch's t-statistics and random forest reduced around 510 V-J features to under 15, which were used in a naive Bayes classifier (R e1071). Through fastp at Q25 and MiXCR, TCRdb rebuilt clones from the public reads, retaining in-frame beta chains. Every CDR3 protein is listed once, alongside the most common genes and DNA of its rows. The authors' filters were not applied to this entry. This sample has approximately 600,000 distinct CDR3 sequences in its table, and approximately 15% of those were observed once. About 7% of the sample is held by the ten biggest clonotypes.

Recombination connected TRBV7-2 to TRBJ2-7; a tentative D match to TRBD1 spans 6 bases. Sequencing was performed on blood. The sequence came from a woman younger than 35 with Graves' ophthalmopathy. The DNA sequence follows: TGTGCCAGCAGCTTCTCTAGGACAGCCTCCTACGAGCAGTACTTC. Translated, this is CASSFSRTASYEQYF.